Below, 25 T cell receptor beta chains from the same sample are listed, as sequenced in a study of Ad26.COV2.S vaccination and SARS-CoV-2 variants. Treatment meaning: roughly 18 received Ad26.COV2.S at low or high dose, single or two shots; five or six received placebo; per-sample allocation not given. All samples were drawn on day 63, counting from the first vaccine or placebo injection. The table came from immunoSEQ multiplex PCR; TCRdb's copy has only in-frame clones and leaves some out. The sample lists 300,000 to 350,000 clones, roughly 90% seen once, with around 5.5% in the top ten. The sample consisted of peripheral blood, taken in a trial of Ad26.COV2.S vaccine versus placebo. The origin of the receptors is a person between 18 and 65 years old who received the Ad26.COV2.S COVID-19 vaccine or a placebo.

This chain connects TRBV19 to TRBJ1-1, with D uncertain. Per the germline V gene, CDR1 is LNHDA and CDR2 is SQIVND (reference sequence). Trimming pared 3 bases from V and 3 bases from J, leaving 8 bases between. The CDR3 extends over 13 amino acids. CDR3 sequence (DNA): TGTGCCAGTAGTATGGTGGCCCACACTGAAGCTTTCTTT. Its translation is CASSMVAHTEAFF.

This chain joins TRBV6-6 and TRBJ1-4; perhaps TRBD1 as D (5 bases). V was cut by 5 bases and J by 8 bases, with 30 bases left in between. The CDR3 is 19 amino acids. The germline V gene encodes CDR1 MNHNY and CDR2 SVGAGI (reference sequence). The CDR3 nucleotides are TGTGCCAGCAGTCCCATAATGCCCCAGATCTGGACATCAAGAGAAAAACTGTTTTTT. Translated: CASSPIMPQIWTSREKLFF.

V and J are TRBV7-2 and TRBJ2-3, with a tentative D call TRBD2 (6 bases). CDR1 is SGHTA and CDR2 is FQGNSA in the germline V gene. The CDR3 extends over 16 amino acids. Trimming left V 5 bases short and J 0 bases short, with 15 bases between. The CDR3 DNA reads TGTGCCAGCAGCCCTGATCCGGGACTGAGCACAGATACGCAGTATTTT. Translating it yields CASSPDPGLSTDTQYF.

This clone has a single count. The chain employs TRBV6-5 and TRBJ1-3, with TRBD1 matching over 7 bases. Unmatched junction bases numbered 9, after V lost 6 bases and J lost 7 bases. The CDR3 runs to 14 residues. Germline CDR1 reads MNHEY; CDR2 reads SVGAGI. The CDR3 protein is CASRKGAAVNTIYF. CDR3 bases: TGTGCCAGCAGGAAGGGGGCTGCGGTGAACACCATATATTTT.

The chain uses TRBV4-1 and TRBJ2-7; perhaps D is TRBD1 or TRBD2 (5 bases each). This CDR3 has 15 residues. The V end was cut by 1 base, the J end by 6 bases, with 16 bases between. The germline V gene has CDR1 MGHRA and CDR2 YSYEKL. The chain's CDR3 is CASSQVAGPRGEQYF. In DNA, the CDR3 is TGCGCCAGCAGCCAAGTCGCAGGCCCGAGGGGCGAGCAGTACTTC.

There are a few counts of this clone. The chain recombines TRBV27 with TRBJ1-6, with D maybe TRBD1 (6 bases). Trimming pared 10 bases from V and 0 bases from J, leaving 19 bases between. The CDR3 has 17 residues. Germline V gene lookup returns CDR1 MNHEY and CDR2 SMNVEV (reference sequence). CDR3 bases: TGTGCCAACCTTCTACAGGGCGAGAGCTCCTATAATTCACCCCTCCACTTT. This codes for CANLLQGESSYNSPLHF.

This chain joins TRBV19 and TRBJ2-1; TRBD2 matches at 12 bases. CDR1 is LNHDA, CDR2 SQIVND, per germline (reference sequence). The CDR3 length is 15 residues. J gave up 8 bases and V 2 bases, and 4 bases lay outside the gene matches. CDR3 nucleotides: TGTGCCAGTAGTATACTAGCGGGAGGGCCGGATGAGCAGTTCTTC. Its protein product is CASSILAGGPDEQFF.

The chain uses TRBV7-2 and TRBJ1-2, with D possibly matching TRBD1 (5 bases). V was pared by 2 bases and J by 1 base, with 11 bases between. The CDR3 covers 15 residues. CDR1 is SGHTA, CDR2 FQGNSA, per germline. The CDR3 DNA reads TGTGCCAGCAGCTTAATGGGGGTAGATAACTATGGCTACACCTTC. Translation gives CASSLMGVDNYGYTF.

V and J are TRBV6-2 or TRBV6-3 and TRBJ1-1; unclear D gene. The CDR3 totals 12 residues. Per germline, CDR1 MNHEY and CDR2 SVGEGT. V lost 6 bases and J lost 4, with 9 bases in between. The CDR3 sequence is CASSDRVTEAFF. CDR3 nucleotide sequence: TGTGCCAGCAGCGACCGTGTCACTGAAGCTTTCTTT.

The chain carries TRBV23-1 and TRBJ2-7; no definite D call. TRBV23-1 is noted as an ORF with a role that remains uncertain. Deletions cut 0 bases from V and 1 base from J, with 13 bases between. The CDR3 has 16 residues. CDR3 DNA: TGCGCCAGCAGTCAATCGCCCGGGTGTGGGTCCTACGAGCAGTACGTC. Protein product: CASSQSPGCGSYEQYV.

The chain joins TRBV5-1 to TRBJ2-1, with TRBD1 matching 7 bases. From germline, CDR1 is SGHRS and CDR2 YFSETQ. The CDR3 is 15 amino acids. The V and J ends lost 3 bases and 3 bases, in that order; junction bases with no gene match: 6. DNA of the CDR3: TGCGCCAGCAGCTGGGCAGGGACAGACTACAATGAGCAGTTCTTC. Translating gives CASSWAGTDYNEQFF.

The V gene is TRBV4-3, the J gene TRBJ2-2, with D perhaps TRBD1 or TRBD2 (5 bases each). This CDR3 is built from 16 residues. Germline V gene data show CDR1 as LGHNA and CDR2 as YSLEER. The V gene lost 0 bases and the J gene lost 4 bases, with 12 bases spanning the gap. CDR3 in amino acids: CASSQDGTYSTGELFF. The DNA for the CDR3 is TGCGCCAGCAGCCAAGATGGGACCTACAGCACCGGGGAGCTGTTTTTT.

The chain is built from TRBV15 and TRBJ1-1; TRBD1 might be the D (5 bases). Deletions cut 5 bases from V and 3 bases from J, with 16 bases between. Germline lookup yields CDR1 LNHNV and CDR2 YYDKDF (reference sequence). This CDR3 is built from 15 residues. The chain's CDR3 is CATSGGTGRDTEAFF. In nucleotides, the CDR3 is TGTGCCACCAGCGGAGGAACAGGTCGGGACACTGAAGCTTTCTTT. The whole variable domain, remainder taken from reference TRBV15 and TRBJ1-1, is DAMVIQNPRYQVTQFGKPVTLSCSQTLNHNVMYWYQQKSSQAPKLLFHYYDKDFNNEADTPDNFQSRRPNTSFCFLDIRSPGLGDTAMYLCATSGGTGRDTEAFFGQGTRLTVV.

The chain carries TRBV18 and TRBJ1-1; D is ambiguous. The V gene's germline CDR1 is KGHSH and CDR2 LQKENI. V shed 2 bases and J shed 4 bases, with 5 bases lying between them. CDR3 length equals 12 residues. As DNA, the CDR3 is TGTGCCAGCTCACCAGCGGGCACTGAAGCTTTCTTT. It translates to CASSPAGTEAFF.

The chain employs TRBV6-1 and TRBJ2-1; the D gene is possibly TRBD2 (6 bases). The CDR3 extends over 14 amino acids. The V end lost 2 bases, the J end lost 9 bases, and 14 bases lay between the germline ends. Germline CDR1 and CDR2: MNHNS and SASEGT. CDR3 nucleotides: TGTGCCAGCAGTGAATATGGGACTCAACGTGAGCAGTTCTTC. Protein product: CASSEYGTQREQFF.

The CDR3 loop is CASSLAGYGYTF. DNA for the CDR3: TGTGCCAGCTCACTGGCCGGCTATGGCTACACCTTC. This chain joins TRBV18 and TRBJ1-2; D is ambiguous. This CDR3 is 12 amino acids long. Germline CDR1 is KGHSH and CDR2 is LQKENI. The V end was cut by 4 bases, the J end by 4 bases, with 7 bases between.

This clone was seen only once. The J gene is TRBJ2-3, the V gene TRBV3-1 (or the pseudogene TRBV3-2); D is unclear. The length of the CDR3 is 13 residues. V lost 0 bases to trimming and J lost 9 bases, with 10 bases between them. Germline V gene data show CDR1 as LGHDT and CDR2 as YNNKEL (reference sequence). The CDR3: CASSQDLKGTQYF. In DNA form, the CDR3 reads TGTGCCAGCAGCCAAGATTTAAAGGGAACGCAGTATTTT.

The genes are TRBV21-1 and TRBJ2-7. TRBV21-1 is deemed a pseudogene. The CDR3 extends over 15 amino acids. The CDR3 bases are TGTGCCAGCAGCAAAAGGGACGCTTACCCACCCGGGCAGTACGTC. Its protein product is CASSKRDAYPPGQYV.

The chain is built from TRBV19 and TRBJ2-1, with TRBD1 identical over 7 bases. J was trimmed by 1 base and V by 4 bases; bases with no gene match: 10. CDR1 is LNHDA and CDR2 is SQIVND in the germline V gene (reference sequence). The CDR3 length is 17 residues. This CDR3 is CASSNGQALSSYNEQFF. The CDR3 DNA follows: TGTGCCAGTAGTAACGGACAGGCCCTCTCATCCTACAATGAGCAGTTCTTC.

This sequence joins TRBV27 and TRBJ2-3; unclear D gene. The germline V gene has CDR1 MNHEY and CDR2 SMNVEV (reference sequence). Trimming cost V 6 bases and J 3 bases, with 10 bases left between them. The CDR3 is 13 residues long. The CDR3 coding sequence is TGTGCCAGCAGCTTCCTGGGGACAGATACGCAGTATTTT. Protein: CASSFLGTDTQYF.

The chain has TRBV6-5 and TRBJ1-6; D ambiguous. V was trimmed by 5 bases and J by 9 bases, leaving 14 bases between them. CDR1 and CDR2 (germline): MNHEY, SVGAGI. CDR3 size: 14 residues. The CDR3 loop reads CASSPGILGSPLHF. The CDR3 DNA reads TGTGCCAGCAGTCCGGGGATCCTAGGTTCACCCCTCCACTTT.

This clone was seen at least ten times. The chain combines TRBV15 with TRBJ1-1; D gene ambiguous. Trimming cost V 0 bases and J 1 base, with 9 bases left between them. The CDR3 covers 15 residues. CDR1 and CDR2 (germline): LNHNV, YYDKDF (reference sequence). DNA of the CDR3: TGTGCCACCAGCAGAGATCAGGCCCCGAACACTGAAGCTTTCTTT. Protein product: CATSRDQAPNTEAFF. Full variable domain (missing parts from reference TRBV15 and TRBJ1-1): DAMVIQNPRYQVTQFGKPVTLSCSQTLNHNVMYWYQQKSSQAPKLLFHYYDKDFNNEADTPDNFQSRRPNTSFCFLDIRSPGLGDTAMYLCATSRDQAPNTEAFFGQGTRLTVV.

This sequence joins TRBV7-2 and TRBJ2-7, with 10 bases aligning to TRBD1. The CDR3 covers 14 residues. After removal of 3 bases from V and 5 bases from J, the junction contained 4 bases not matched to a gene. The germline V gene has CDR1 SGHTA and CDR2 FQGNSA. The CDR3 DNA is TGTGCCAGCAGCTTGGACAGGGGGGTCCACGAGCAGTACTTC. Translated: CASSLDRGVHEQYF.

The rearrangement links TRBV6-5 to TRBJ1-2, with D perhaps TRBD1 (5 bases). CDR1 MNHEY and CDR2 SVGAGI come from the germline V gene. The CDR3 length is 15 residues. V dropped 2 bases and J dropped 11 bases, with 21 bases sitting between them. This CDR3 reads CASSYGRTTGAMYTF. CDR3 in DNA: TGTGCCAGCAGTTACGGCCGGACAACTGGGGCCATGTACACCTTC.

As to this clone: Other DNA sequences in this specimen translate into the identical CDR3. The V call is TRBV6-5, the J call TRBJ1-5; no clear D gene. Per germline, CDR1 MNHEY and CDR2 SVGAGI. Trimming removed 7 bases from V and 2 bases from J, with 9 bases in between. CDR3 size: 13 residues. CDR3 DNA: TGTGCCAGCAAAGGGCGAGGCAATCAGCCCCAGCATTTT. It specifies CASKGRGNQPQHF.